What follows is one T cell receptor (beta chain) and its context. No antigen is known for it. These data originate in a study of Tregs in tolerant kidney transplant recipients. Study conclusions and caveats: The small number of patients limits these findings pending further validation.

Only in-frame clones appear in the TCRdb table, and some are missing; sequencing was by immunoSEQ multiplex PCR. This sample yields 65,000 to 85,000 clones, of which more than 85% are seen a single time; roughly 1.5% belongs to the top ten. Germline CDR1 LNHDA, CDR2 SQIVND (reference sequence). V lost 6 bases, J lost 0 bases, and 6 bases lay in between. CDR3 length: 13 amino acids. Mixed chimerism was transient after nonmyeloablative marrow transplants from related graft donors. The chain is built from TRBV19 and TRBJ2-1; D unresolved. This sequence was found in a human patient who received a combined kidney and bone marrow transplant. Some T cells may arise from the graft donor. Source: CD4+ T cells from blood (PBMCs), taken 24 months after the transplant. CDR3 protein: CASRTSSYNEQFF. The CDR3 coding sequence is TGTGCCAGTAGAACCAGCTCCTACAATGAGCAGTTCTTC.